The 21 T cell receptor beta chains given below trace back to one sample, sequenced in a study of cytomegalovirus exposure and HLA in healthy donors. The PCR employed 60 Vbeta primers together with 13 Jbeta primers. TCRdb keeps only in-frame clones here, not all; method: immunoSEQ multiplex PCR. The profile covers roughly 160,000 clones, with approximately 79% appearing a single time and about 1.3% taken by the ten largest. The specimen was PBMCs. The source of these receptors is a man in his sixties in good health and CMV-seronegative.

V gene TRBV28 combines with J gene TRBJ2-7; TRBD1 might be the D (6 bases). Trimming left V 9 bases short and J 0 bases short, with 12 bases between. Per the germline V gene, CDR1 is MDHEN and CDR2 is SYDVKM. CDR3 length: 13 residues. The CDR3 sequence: CASRGTTSYEQYF. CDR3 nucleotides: TGTGCCAGTAGGGGGACGACCTCCTACGAGCAGTACTTC. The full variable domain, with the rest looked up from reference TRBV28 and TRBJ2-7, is DVKVTQSSRYLVKRTGEKVFLECVQDMDHENMFWYRQDPGLGLRLIYFSYDVKMKEKGDIPEGYSVSREKKERFSLILESASTNQTSMYLCASRGTTSYEQYFGPGTRLTVT.

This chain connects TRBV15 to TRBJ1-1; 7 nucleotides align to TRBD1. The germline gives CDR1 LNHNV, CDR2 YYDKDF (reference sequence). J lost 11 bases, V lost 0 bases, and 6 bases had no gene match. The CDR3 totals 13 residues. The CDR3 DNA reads TGTGCCACCAGCAGAGAGGGGACAGTAAGGGCTTTCTTT. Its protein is CATSREGTVRAFF.

For the CDR3, the DNA is TGTGCCAGCAGCTTGTCGGACACCTTCACCGGGGAGCTGTTTTTT. Translation: CASSLSDTFTGELFF. The chain has TRBV7-9 and TRBJ2-2, with D possibly TRBD1 on 5 matching bases. Germline-derived CDR1 and CDR2 are SEHNR and FQNEAQ (reference sequence). V lost 3 bases and J lost 4, with 12 bases in between. This CDR3 has 15 amino acids.

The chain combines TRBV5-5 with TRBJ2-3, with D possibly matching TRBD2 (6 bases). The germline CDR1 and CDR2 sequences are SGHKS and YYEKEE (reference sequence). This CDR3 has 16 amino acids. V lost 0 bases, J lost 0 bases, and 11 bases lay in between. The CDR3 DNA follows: TGTGCCAGCAGCTTGGACGCGGGGACTAGCACAGATACGCAGTATTTT. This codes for CASSLDAGTSTDTQYF.

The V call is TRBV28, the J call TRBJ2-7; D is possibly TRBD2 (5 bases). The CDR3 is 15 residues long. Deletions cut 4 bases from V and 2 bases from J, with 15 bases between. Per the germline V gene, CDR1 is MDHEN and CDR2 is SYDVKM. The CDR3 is CASSYGEHGAYEQYF. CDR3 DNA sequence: TGTGCCAGCAGTTACGGGGAGCACGGGGCCTACGAGCAGTACTTC.

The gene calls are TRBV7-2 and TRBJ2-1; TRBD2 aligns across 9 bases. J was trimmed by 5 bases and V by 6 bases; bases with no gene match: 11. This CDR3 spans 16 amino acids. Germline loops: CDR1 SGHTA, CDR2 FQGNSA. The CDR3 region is CASSLRGTSPDNEQFF. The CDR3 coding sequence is TGTGCCAGCAGTCTCCGGGGGACTAGCCCCGACAATGAGCAGTTCTTC.

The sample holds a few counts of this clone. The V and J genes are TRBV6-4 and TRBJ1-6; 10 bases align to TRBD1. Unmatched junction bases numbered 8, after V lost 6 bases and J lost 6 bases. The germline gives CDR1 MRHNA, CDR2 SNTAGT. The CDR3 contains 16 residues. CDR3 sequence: CASRGDRGRGNSPLHF. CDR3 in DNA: TGTGCCAGCAGAGGGGACAGGGGCCGGGGTAATTCACCCCTCCACTTT.

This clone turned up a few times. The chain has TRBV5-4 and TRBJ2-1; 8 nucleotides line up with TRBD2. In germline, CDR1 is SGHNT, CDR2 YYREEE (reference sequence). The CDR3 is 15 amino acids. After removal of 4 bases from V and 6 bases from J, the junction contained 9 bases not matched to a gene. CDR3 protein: CASSLRGAPVNEQFF. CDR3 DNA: TGTGCCAGCAGCCTGCGGGGGGCCCCCGTCAATGAGCAGTTCTTC.

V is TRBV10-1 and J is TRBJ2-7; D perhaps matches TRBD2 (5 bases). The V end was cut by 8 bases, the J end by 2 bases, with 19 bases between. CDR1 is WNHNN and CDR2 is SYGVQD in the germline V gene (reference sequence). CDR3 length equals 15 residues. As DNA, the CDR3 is TGCGCCAGCGCGGTTTTAAGAGGGTCCACCTACGAGCAGTACTTC. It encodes CASAVLRGSTYEQYF.

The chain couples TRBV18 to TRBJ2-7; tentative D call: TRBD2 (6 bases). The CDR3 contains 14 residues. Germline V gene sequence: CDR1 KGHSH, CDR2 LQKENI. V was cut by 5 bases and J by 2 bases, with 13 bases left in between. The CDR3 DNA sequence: TGTGCCAGCTCAAGGCTAGCGCAGACCTACGAGCAGTACTTC. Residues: CASSRLAQTYEQYF.

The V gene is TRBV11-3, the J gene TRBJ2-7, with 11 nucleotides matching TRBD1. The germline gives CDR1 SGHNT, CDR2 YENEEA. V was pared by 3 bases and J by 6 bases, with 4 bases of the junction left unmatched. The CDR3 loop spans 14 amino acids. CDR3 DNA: TGTGCCAGCAGCTTTGGGACAGGGGGAGGCGAGCAGTACTTC. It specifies CASSFGTGGGEQYF.

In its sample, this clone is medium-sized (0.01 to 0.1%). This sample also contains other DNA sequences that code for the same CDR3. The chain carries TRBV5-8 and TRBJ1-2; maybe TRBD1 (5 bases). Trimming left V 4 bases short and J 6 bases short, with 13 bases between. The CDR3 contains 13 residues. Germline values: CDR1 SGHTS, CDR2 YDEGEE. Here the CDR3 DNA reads TGTGCCAGCAGCCTTGTAGCCAGGGATGGCTACACCTTC. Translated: CASSLVARDGYTF. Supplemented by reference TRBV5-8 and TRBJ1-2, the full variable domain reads EAGVTQSPTHLIKTRGQQATLRCSPISGHTSVYWYQQALGLGLQFLLWYDEGEERNRGNFPPRFSGRQFPNYSSELNVNALELEDSALYLCASSLVARDGYTFGSGTRLTVV.

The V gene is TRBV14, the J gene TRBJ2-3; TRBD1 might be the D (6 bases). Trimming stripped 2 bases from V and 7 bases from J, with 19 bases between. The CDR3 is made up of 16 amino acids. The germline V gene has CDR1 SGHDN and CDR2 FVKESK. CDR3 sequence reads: CASSQLGQTGHNTQYF. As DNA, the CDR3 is TGTGCCAGCAGCCAACTAGGTCAGACGGGACACAATACGCAGTATTTT.

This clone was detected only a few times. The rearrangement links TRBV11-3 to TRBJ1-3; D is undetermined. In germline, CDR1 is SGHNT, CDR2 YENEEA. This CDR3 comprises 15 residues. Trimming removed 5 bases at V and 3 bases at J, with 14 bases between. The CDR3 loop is CASSRVWVNGNTIYF. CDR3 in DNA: TGTGCCAGCAGCCGGGTGTGGGTAAATGGAAACACCATATATTTT.

Here the CDR3 reads CASSSTSGSYEQYF. CDR3 sequence (DNA): TGTGCCAGCAGTTCGACTAGCGGGAGCTACGAGCAGTACTTC. The chain joins TRBV5-4 to TRBJ2-7, with 12 positions matching TRBD2. The ends lost 5 bases at V and 3 bases at J; junction bases unmatched: 3. This CDR3 contains 14 residues. Looked up from germline, CDR1 is SGHNT and CDR2 is YYREEE (reference sequence).

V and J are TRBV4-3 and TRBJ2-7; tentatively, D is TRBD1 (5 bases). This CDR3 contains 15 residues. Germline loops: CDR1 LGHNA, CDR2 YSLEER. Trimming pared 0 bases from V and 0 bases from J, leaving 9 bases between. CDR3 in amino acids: CASSQDRGSSYEQYF. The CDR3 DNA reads TGCGCCAGCAGCCAAGATAGGGGCAGCTCCTACGAGCAGTACTTC.

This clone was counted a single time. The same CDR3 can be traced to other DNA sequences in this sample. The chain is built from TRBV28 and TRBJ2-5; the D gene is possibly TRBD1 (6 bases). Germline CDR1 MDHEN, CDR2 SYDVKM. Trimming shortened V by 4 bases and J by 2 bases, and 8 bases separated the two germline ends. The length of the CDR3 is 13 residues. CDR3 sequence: CASSSGQQETQYF. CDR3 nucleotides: TGTGCCAGCAGTTCGGGACAACAAGAGACCCAGTACTTC.

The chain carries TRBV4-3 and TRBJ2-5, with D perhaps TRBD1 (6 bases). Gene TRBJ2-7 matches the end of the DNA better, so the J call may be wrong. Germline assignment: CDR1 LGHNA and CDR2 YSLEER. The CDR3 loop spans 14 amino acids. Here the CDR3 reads CASSQDGRGYEQYF. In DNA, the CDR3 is TGCGCCAGCAGCCAAGACGGCAGGGGCTACGAGCAGTACTTC.

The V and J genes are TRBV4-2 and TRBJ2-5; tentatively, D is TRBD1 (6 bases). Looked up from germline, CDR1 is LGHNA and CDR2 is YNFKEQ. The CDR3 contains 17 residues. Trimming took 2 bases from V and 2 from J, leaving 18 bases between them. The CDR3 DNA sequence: TGTGCCAGCAGCCAATTCAGGGGCCCAGGCGCACAAGAGACCCAGTACTTC. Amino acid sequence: CASSQFRGPGAQETQYF.

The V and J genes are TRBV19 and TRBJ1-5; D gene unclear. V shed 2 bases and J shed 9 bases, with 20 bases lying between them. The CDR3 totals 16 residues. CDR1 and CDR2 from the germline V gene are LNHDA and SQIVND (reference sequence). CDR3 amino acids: CASSISGVGEVMPQHF. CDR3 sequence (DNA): TGTGCCAGTAGTATAAGCGGTGTTGGGGAAGTCATGCCCCAGCATTTT.

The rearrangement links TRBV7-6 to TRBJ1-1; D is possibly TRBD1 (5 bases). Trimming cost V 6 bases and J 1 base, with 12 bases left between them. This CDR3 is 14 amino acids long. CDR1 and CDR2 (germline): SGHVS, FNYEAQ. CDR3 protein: CASRSGLTNTEAFF. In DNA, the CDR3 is TGTGCCAGCAGGTCGGGACTGACGAACACTGAAGCTTTCTTT.